This T cell receptor (beta chain) was documented in a study of CD8+ T cells in alopecia areata. Germline V CDR1 and CDR2: MNHEY, SVGAGI. The CDR3 sequence is 16 residues long. V was trimmed by 0 bases and J by 4 bases, leaving 15 bases between them. cDNA reverse transcribed from extracted RNA served as the sequencing template. Sequenced by immunoSEQ multiplex PCR; TCRdb stores in-frame clones only, minus some. This table has about 130,000 clones, roughly three fifths appearing once. Both CD4+ and CD8+ T cells were separated by sorting PBMCs. The sample holds a few counts of this clone. The rearrangement uses TRBV6-5 and TRBJ1-1; D not resolved. Material: CD4+ T cells sorted from blood, obtained at week 0. The TCR sequence derives from a human donor with alopecia areata. CDR3 in DNA: TGTGCCAGCAGTTACTCGGGTTGGGCCGTTGGCACTGAAGCTTTCTTT. Amino acids: CASSYSGWAVGTEAFF.